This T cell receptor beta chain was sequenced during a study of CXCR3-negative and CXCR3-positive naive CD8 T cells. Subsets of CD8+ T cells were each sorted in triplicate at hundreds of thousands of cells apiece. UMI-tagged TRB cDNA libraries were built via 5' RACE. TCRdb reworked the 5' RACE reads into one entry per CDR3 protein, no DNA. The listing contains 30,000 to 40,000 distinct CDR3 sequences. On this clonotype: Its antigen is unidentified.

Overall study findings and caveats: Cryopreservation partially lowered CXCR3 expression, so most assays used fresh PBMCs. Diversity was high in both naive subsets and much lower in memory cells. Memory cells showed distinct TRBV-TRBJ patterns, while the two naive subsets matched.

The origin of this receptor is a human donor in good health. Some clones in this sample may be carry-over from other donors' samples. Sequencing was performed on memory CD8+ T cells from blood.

CDR3 sequence: CASSESVGDTQYF. The chain couples TRBV10-2 to TRBJ2-3. The CDR3 covers 13 residues. CDR1 is WSHSY and CDR2 is SAAADI in the germline V gene.